Reported below is one TCR beta chain. Germline V gene sequence: CDR1 SGHRS, CDR2 YFSETQ. The germline V and J ends were trimmed by 0 bases and 8 bases, with 17 bases remaining between them. CDR3 length: 16 residues. Per the original data handling: Scientists estimated how many nucleated cells there were by amplifying reference gene primers. TCRdb's copy holds only in-frame clones and misses some; the assay was immunoSEQ multiplex PCR. The V and J calls and clone size are taken from that table; D and trimming were inferred from the DNA. The table records 150,000 to 200,000 clones, 65% to 90% of them present only once. These data are taken from a study of blood T cell repertoires in COVID-19. About the research overall: Acute and convalescent COVID-19 samples came from the United States, Italy and Spain. PBMCs, B-cell-depleted T cells, or T cells provided the cDNA or gDNA that made up the material.

V is TRBV5-1 and J is TRBJ1-4; a weak D match, TRBD1 (6 bases). The clonotype originates from a man in his 60s with acute or convalescent COVID-19. The sample was peripheral blood. The chain's CDR3 is CASSLGAGVFREKLFF. CDR3 DNA: TGCGCCAGCAGCTTGGGGGCAGGGGTCTTTCGGGAAAAACTGTTTTTT.